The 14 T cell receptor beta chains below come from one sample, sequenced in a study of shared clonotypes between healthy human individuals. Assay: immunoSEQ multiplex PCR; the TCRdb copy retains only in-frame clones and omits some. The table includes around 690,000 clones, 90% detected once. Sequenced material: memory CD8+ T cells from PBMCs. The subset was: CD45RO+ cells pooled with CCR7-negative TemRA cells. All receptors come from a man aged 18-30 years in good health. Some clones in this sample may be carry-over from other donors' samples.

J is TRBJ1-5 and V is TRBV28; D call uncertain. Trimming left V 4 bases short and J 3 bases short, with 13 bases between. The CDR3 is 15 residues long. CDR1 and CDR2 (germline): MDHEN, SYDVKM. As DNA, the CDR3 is TGTGCCAGCAGTTCGGAGCCCGATATCAATCAGCCCCAGCATTTT. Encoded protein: CASSSEPDINQPQHF.

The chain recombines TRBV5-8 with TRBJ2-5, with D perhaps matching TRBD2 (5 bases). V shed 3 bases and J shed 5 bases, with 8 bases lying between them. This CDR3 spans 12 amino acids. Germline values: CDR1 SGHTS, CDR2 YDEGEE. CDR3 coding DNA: TGTGCCAGCAGCTCCGAGGGTGAGACCCAGTACTTC. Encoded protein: CASSSEGETQYF.

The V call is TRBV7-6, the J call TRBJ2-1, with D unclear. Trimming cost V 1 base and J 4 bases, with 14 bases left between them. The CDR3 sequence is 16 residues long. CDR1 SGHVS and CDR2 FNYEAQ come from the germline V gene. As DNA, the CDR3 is TGTGCCAGCAGCTTAGGTATTGGTGGCAGATACAATGAGCAGTTCTTC. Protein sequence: CASSLGIGGRYNEQFF.

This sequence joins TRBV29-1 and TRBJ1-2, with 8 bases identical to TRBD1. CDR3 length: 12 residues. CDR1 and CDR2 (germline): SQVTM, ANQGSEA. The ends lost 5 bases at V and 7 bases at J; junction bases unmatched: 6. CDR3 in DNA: TGCAGCGTTACGACAGGGGAAGTTGGCTACACCTTC. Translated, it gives CSVTTGEVGYTF.

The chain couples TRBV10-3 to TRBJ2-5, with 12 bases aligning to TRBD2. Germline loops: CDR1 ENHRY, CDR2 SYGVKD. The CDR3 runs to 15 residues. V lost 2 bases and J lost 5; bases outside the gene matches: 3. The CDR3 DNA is TGTGCCATCAGTGAGAAGCTAGCGGGAGGGGAGACCCAGTACTTC. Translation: CAISEKLAGGETQYF.

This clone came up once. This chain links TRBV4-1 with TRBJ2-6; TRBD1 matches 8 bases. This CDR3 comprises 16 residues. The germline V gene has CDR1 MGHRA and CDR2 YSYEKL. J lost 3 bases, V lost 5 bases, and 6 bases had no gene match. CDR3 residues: CASSSQDRDGANVLTF. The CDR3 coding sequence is TGCGCCAGCAGCTCACAGGACAGGGATGGGGCCAACGTCCTGACTTTC.

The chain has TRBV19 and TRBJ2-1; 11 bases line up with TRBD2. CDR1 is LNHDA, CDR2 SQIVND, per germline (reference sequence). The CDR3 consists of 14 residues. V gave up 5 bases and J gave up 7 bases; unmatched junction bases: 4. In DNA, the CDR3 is TGTGCCAGTAGTTTAGCGGGAGGGCCGAATGAGCAGTTCTTC. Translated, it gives CASSLAGGPNEQFF.

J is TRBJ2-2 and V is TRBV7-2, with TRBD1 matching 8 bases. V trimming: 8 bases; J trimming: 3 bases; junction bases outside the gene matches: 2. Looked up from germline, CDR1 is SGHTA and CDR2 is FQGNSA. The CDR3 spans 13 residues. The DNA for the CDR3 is TGTGCCAGCGTGGACAGGGACACCGGGGAGCTGTTTTTT. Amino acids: CASVDRDTGELFF.

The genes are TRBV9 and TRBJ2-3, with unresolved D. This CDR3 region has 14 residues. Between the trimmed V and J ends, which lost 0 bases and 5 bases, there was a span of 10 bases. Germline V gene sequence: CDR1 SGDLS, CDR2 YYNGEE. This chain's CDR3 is CASSVDGFLDTQYF. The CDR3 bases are TGTGCCAGCAGCGTAGATGGGTTTCTAGATACGCAGTATTTT.

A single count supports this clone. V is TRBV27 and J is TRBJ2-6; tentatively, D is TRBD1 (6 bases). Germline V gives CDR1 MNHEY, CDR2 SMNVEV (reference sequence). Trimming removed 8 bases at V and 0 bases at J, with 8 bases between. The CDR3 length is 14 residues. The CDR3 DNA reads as TGTGCCAGCTCCAGGGGCTCTGGGGCCAACGTCCTGACTTTC. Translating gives CASSRGSGANVLTF. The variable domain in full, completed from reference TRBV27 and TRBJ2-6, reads EAQVTQNPRYLITVTGKKLTVTCSQNMNHEYMSWYRQDPGLGLRQIYYSMNVEVTDKGDVPEGYKVSRKEKRNFPLILESPSPNQTSLYFCASSRGSGANVLTFGAGSRLTVL.

The CDR3 DNA is TGCGCCAGCAGTGAGGGACAGGGGGTTGACAATGAGCAGTTCTTC. Amino acid sequence: CASSEGQGVDNEQFF. The J gene is TRBJ2-1, the V gene TRBV10-1, with 10 bases identical to TRBD1. V was pared by 2 bases and J by 5 bases, with 3 bases of the junction left unmatched. The V gene's germline CDR1 is WNHNN and CDR2 SYGVQD (reference sequence). CDR3 length equals 15 residues.

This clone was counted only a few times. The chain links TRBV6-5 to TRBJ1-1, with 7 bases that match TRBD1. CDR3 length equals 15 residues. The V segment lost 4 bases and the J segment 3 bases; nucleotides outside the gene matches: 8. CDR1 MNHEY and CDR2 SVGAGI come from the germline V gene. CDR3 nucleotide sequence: TGTGCCAGCAGTTTAGGGGGCTATGGGGACACTGAAGCTTTCTTT. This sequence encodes CASSLGGYGDTEAFF.

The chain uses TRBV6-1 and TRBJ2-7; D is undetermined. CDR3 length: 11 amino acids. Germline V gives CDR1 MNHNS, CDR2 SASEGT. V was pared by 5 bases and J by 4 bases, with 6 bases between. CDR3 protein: CASSYAYEQYF. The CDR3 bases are TGTGCCAGCAGTTACGCGTACGAGCAGTACTTC.

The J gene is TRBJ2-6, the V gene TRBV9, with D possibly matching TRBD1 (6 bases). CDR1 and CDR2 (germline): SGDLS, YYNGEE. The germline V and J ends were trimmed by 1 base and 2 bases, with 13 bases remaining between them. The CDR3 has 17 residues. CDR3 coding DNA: TGTGCCAGCAGCGTAAGACAGGAAGTAACTGGGGCCAACGTCCTGACTTTC. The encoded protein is CASSVRQEVTGANVLTF.